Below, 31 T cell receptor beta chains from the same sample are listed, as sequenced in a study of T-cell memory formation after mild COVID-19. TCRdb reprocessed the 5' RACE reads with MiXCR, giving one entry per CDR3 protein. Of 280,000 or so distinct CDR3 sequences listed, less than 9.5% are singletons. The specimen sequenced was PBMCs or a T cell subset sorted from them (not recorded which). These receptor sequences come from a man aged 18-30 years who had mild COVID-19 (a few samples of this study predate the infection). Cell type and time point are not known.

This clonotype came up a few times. CDR3 sequence: CSVEAGEPLGTQYF. Here the CDR3 DNA reads TGCAGCGTTGAAGCGGGGGAGCCTTTAGGAACCCAGTACTTC. The chain has TRBV29-1 and TRBJ2-5; tentatively, D is TRBD2 (6 bases). This CDR3 has 14 amino acids. CDR1 and CDR2 (germline): SQVTM, ANQGSEA. V was trimmed by 1 base and J by 8 bases, leaving 17 bases between them. The variable domain in full, with the rest retrieved from reference TRBV29-1 and TRBJ2-5, is SAVISQKPSRDICQRGTSLTIQCQVDSQVTMMFWYRQQPGQSLTLIATANQGSEATYESGFVIDKFPISRPNLTFSTLTVSNMSPEDSSIYLCSVEAGEPLGTQYFGPGTRLLVL.

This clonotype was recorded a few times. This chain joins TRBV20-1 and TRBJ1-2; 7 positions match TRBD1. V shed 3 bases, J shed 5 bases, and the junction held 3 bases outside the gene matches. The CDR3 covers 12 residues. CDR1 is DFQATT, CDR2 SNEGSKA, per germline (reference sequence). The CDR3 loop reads CSASTTGYGYTF. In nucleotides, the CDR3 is TGCAGTGCTAGTACGACAGGGTATGGCTACACCTTC.

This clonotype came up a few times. CDR3 DNA sequence: TGTGCCAGCAGCTTAGTAACCCAGAGACAGGGATCTGGGGCCAACGTCCTGACTTTC. It encodes CASSLVTQRQGSGANVLTF. This chain uses TRBV7-6 with TRBJ2-6; 7 nucleotides match TRBD1. Unmatched junction bases numbered 10, after V lost 1 base and J lost 1 base. There are 19 residues in the CDR3. Germline V gene data show CDR1 as SGHVS and CDR2 as FNYEAQ.

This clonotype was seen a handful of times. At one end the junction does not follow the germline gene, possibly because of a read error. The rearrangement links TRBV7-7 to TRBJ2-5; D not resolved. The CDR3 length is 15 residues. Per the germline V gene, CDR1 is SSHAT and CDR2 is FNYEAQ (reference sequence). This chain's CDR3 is CASSLAQSYQETQYF. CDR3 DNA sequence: TGTGCTAGCAGCTTAGCTCAGAGTTACCAAGAGACCCAGTACTTC. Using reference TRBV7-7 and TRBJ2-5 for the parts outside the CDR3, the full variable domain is GAGVSQSPRYKVTKRGQDVTLRCDPISSHATLYWYQQALGQGPEFLTYFNYEAQPDKSGLPSDRFSAERPEGSISTLTIQRTEQRDSAMYRCASSLAQSYQETQYFGPGTRLLVL.

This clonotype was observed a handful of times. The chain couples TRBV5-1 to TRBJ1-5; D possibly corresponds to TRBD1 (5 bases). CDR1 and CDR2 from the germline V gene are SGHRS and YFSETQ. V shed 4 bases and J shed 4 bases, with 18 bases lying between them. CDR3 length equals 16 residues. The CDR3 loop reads CASSDGSGGGNQPQHF. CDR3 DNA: TGCGCCAGCAGCGATGGATCGGGGGGGGGAAATCAGCCCCAGCATTTT.

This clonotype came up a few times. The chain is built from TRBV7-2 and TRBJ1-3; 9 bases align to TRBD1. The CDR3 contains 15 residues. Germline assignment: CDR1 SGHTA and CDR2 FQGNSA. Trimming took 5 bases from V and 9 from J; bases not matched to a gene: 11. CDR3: CASSSGTGRWSTIYF. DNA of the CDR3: TGTGCCAGCAGCAGCGGGACAGGGAGGTGGAGCACCATATATTTT.

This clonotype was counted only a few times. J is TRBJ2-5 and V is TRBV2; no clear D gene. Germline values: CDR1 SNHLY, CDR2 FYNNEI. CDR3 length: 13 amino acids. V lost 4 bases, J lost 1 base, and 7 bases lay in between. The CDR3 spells CASSADRQETQYF. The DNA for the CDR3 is TGTGCCAGCAGTGCAGATCGCCAAGAGACCCAGTACTTC.

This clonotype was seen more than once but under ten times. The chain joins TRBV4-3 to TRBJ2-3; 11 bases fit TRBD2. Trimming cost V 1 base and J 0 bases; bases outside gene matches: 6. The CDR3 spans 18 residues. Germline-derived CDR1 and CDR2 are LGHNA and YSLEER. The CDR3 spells CASSQGLAGSLSTDTQYF. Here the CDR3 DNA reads TGCGCCAGCAGCCAAGGACTAGCGGGGAGTTTAAGCACAGATACGCAGTATTTT.

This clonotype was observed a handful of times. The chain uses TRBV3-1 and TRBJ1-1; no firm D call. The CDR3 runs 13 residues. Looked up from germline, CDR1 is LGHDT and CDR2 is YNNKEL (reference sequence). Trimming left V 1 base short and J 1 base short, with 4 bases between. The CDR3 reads CASSQAENTEAFF. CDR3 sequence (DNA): TGTGCCAGCAGCCAAGCAGAGAACACTGAAGCTTTCTTT.

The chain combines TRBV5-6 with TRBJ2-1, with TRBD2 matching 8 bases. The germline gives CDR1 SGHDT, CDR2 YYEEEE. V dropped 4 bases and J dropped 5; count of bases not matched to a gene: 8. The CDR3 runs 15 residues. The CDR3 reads CASSPGGRPHNEQFF. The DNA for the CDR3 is TGTGCCAGCAGCCCGGGGGGGCGCCCACACAATGAGCAGTTCTTC.

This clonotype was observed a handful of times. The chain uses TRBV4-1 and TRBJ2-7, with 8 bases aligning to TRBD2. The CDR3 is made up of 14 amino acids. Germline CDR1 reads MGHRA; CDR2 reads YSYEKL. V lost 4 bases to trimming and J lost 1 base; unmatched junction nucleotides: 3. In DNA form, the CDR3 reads TGCGCCAGCAGCCCCGCGGGGGGTTCCTACGAGCAGTACGTC. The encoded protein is CASSPAGGSYEQYV.

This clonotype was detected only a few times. The CDR3 reads CASSFLTYEQYV. CDR3 coding DNA: TGTGCCAGCAGCTTCCTTACCTACGAGCAGTACGTC. This chain links TRBV11-2 with TRBJ2-7; D is uncertain. Germline V gene data show CDR1 as SGHAT and CDR2 as FQNNGV. V was pared by 3 bases and J by 2 bases, with 5 bases between. The CDR3 length is 12 residues.

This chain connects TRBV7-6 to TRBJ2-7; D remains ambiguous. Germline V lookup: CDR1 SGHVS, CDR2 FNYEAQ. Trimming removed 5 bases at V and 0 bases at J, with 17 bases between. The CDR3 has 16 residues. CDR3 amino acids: CASSPIPGSSSYEQYF. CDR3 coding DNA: TGTGCCAGCAGCCCGATCCCCGGTTCTAGCTCCTACGAGCAGTACTTC.

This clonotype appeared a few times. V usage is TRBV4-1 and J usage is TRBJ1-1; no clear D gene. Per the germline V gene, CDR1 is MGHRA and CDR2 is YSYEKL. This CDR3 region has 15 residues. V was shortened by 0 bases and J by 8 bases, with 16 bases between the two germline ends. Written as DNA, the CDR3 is TGCGCCAGCAGCCAAGAGGAGGGATATAATAAAGAAGCTTTCTTT. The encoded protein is CASSQEEGYNKEAFF.

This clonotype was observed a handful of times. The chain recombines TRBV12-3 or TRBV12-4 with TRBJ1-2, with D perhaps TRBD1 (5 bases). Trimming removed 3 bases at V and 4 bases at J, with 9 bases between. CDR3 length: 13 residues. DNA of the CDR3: TGTGCCAGCAGTTTCGGAACAGGCTATGGCTACACCTTC. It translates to CASSFGTGYGYTF.

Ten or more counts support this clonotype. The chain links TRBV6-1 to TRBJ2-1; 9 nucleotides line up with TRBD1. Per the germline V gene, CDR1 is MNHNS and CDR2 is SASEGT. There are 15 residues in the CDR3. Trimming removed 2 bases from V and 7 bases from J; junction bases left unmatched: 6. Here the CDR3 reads CASSEQGTGRNEQFF. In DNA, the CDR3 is TGTGCCAGCAGTGAACAGGGGACAGGGAGGAATGAGCAGTTCTTC.

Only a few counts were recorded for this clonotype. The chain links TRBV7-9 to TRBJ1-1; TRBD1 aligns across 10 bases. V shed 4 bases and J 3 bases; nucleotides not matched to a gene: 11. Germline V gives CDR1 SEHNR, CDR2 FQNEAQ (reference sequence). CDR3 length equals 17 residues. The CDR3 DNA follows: TGTGCCAGCAGCTCGAATAGACAGGGGGCTCGGGACACTGAAGCTTTCTTT. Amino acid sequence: CASSSNRQGARDTEAFF.

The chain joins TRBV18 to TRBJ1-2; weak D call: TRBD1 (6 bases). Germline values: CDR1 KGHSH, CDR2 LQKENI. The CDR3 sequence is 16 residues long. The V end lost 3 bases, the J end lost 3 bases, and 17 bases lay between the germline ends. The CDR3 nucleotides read TGTGCCAGCTCACCCCAGAGGGGGGGTTGGGACTATGGCTACACCTTC. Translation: CASSPQRGGWDYGYTF.

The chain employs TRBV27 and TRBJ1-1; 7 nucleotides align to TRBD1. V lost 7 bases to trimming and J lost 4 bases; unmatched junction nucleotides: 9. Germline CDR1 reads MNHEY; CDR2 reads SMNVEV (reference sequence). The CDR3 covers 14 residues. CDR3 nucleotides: TGTGCCAGCAAAGGGGGCAGACCGAGCACTGAAGCTTTCTTT. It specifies CASKGGRPSTEAFF.

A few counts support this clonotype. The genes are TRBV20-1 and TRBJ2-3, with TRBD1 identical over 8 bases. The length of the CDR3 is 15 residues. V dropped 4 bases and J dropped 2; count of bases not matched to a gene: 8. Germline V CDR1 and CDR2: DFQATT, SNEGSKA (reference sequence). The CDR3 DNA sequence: TGCAGTGCTATACCAGGGGGCTTGTTCACAGATACGCAGTATTTT. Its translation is CSAIPGGLFTDTQYF.

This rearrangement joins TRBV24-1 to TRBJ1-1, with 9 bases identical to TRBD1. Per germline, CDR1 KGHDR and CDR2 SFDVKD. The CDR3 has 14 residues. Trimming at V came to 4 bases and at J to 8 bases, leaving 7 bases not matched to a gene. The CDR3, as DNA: TGTGCCACCAGTGACTACCCCGGGACAGGGGAAGCTTTCTTT. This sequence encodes CATSDYPGTGEAFF.

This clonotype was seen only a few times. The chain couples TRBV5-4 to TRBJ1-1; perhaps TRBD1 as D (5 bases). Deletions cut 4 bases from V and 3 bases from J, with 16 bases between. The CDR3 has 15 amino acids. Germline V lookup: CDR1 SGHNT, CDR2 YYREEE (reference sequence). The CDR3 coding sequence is TGTGCCAGCAGCCCGGTAACCGGGGGGTACACTGAAGCTTTCTTT. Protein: CASSPVTGGYTEAFF.

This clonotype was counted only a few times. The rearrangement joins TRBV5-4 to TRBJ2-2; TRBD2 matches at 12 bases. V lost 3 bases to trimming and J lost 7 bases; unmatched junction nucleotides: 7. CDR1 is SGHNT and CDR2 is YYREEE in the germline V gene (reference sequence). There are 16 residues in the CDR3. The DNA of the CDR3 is TGTGCCAGCAGCTCCGGACTAGCGGGGTCCCGCGGGGAGCTGTTTTTT. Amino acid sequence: CASSSGLAGSRGELFF.

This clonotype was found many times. The CDR3 DNA reads TGTGCCAGCGCCGGCCTGGGCTACACCGGGGAGCTGTTTTTT. Its protein product is CASAGLGYTGELFF. The rearrangement uses TRBV12-3 or TRBV12-4 and TRBJ2-2; unclear D gene. The CDR3 covers 14 residues. The V end was cut by 8 bases, the J end by 3 bases, with 13 bases between.

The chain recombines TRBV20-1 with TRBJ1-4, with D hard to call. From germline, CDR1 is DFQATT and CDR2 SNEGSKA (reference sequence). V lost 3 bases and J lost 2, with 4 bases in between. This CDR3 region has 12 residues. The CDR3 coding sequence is TGCAGTGCTAGCAGGACTAATGAAAAACTGTTTTTT. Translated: CSASRTNEKLFF.

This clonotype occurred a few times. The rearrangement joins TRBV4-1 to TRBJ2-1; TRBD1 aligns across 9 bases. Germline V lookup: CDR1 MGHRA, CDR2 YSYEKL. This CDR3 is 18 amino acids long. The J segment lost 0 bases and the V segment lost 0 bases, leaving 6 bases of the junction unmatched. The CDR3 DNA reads TGCGCCAGCAGCCAAGATACCCCGACAGGGGGCTCCTACAATGAGCAGTTCTTC. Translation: CASSQDTPTGGSYNEQFF.

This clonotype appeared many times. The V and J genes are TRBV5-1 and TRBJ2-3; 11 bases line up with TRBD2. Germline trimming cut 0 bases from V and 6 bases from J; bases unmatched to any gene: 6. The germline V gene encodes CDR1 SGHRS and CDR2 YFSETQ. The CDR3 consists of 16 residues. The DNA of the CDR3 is TGCGCCAGCAGCTTGGCCCTAGCGGGGGGCCTGGATACGCAGTATTTT. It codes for CASSLALAGGLDTQYF.

CDR3 sequence: CASSLGDVVGEQYV. The CDR3 coding sequence is TGCGCCAGCAGCTTGGGGGACGTGGTGGGCGAGCAGTACGTC. V and J are TRBV5-1 and TRBJ2-7; D might be TRBD1 or TRBD2, each matching 5 bases. Trimming pared 0 bases from V and 6 bases from J, leaving 13 bases between. Germline V gives CDR1 SGHRS, CDR2 YFSETQ. The CDR3 runs 14 residues.

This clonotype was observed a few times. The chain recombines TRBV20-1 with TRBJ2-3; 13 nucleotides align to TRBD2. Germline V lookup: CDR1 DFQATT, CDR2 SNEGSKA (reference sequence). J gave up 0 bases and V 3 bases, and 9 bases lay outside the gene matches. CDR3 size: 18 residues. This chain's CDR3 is CSASRTSGGLPSTDTQYF. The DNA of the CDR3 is TGCAGTGCTAGTCGGACTAGCGGGGGCCTCCCTAGCACAGATACGCAGTATTTT.

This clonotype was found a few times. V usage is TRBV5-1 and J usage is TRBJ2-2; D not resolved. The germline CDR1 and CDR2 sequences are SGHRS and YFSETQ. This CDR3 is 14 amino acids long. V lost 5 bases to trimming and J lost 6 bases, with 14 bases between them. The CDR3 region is CASRPPGSPGELFF. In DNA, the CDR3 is TGCGCCAGCAGGCCCCCGGGCTCCCCCGGGGAGCTGTTTTTT. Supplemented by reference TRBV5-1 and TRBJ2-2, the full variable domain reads KAGVTQTPRYLIKTRGQQVTLSCSPISGHRSVSWYQQTPGQGLQFLFEYFSETQRNKGNFPGRFSGRQFSNSRSEMNVSTLELGDSALYLCASRPPGSPGELFFGEGSRLTVL.

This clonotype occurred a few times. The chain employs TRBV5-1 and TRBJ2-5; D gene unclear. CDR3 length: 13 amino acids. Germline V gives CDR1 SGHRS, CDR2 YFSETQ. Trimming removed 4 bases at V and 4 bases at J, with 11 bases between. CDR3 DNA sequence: TGCGCCAGCAGCAAGACCCGTGGAGAGACCCAGTACTTC. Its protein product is CASSKTRGETQYF.